The rows below give T cell receptor beta chains drawn from one sample of a study of blood T cell repertoires in COVID-19. Method: immunoSEQ multiplex PCR; TCRdb's copy keeps in-frame clones and lacks some. The table lists under 200,000 clones, approximately 82% of them singletons. Specimen: peripheral blood. All receptors derive from a man aged 65-85 years who had recovered from COVID-19. The CDR3 runs from the conserved cysteine through the conserved F or W. The order of the fields is J gene, D gene, clone size, CDR3 length, V gene, CDR3 protein, CDR3 DNA. A D gene is named only where the DNA matches it firmly. Expanded clones get a size class; other rows say once, few or many, or leave the size out.

>TRBJ2-5|TRBD1|NA|15|TRBV18
CASSPLDSGGETQYF
TGTGCCAGCTCACCCTTGGACTCAGGGGGAGAGACCCAGTACTTC
>TRBJ1-1|TRBD1|NA|13|TRBV2
CAGPGQGGTEAFF
TGTGCCGGCCCGGGACAGGGTGGCACTGAAGCTTTCTTT
>TRBJ2-7|NA|NA|13|TRBV6-5
CATSLTEFYEQYF
TGTGCCACTTCCCTCACAGAGTTCTACGAGCAGTACTTC
>TRBJ2-7|NA|once|14|TRBV10-3
CAISEQGNSYEQYF
TGTGCCATCAGTGAGCAGGGGAACTCCTACGAGCAGTACTTC
>TRBJ2-2|NA|few|16|TRBV5-1
CASSLGGESGTGELFF
TGCGCCAGCAGCTTAGGCGGAGAGTCGGGCACCGGGGAGCTGTTTTTT
>TRBJ1-4|TRBD1|once|15|TRBV14
CASSQRDSSDEKLFF
TGTGCCAGCAGCCAACGGGACAGCTCCGATGAAAAACTGTTTTTT
>TRBJ2-5|NA|NA|12|TRBV5-5
CASRRGIETQYF
TGTGCCAGCAGACGGGGGATCGAGACCCAGTACTTC
>TRBJ1-6|TRBD1|NA|19|TRBV7-8
CASSLAGTGVPPYNSPLHF
TGTGCCAGCAGCTTAGCCGGGACAGGGGTTCCCCCTTATAATTCACCCCTCCACTTT
>TRBJ2-7|NA|NA|16|TRBV11-2
CASSYYPAESSYEQYF
TGTGCCAGCAGCTACTACCCAGCGGAGAGCTCCTACGAGCAGTACTTC
>TRBJ2-7|TRBD1|once|14|TRBV7-2
CASRLPGQGYEQYF
TGTGCCAGCAGACTACCGGGACAGGGCTACGAGCAGTACTTC
>TRBJ1-1|NA|few|15|TRBV5-1
CASSPREGGNTEAFF
TGCGCCAGCAGCCCCCGGGAGGGTGGGAACACTGAAGCTTTCTTT
>TRBJ1-5|NA|NA|16|TRBV6-4
CASSDSMGASNQPQHF
TGTGCCAGCAGTGACTCAATGGGGGCTAGCAATCAGCCCCAGCATTTT
>TRBJ2-2|NA|NA|14|TRBV3-1/TRBV3-2
CASSLALNTGELFF
TGTGCCAGCAGCCTAGCCCTGAACACCGGGGAGCTGTTTTTT
>TRBJ2-7|NA|NA|13|TRBV27
CASSLDSSYEQYF
TGTGCCAGCAGTTTGGACAGTTCCTACGAGCAGTACTTC
>TRBJ2-5|NA|NA|16|TRBV15
CATSRPLDSLGETQYF
TGTGCCACCAGCAGACCACTGGACAGTCTGGGGGAGACCCAGTACTTC
>TRBJ2-1|TRBD2|few|15|TRBV6-4
CASRATSGSYNEQFF
TGTGCCAGCAGGGCAACTAGCGGGAGTTACAATGAGCAGTTCTTC
>TRBJ2-5|NA|NA|14|TRBV7-2
CASSQGAGQETQYF
TGTGCCAGCAGCCAGGGTGCAGGGCAAGAGACCCAGTACTTC
>TRBJ2-2|NA|NA|14|TRBV7-3
CASTVGDSTGELFF
TGTGCCAGCACCGTCGGGGACTCCACCGGGGAGCTGTTTTTT
>TRBJ2-3|TRBD2|NA|17|TRBV29-1
CSVLAGDSWDSADTQYF
TGCAGCGTTCTAGCGGGAGATAGTTGGGATAGCGCAGATACGCAGTATTTT
>TRBJ1-5|TRBD1|NA|15|TRBV28
CASRAGTGGDQPQHF
TGTGCCAGCAGGGCTGGGACAGGGGGGGATCAGCCCCAGCATTTT
>TRBJ2-5|NA|few|14|TRBV11-2
CASSLGEWQETQYF
TGTGCCAGCAGCTTAGGGGAGTGGCAAGAGACCCAGTACTTC
>TRBJ1-4|TRBD1|NA|14|TRBV18
CASSFDRGDEKLFF
TGTGCCAGCTCATTTGACAGGGGGGATGAAAAACTGTTTTTT
>TRBJ2-1|TRBD2|many|15|TRBV19
CASSIGGGYRNEQFF
TGTGCCAGTAGTATAGGGGGAGGGTACCGCAATGAGCAGTTCTTC
>TRBJ2-4|NA|NA|14|TRBV6-1
CASSEMVGAPDTYF
TGTGCCAGCAGTGAAATGGTGGGGGCCCCGGATACGTACTTC
>TRBJ1-6|TRBD1|few|13|TRBV12-3/TRBV12-4
CASTSTGGGFLHF
TGTGCCAGCACCTCGACAGGGGGTGGATTCCTCCACTTT
>TRBJ2-5|NA|NA|16|TRBV4-1
CASSQSDLRFQETQYF
TGCGCCAGCAGCCAGAGCGATTTACGGTTCCAAGAGACCCAGTACTTC
>TRBJ2-1|TRBD2|few|14|TRBV6-6
CASSYMGLADEQFF
TGTGCCAGCAGTTACATGGGACTAGCGGATGAGCAGTTCTTC
>TRBJ2-1|NA|NA|15|TRBV7-2
CASSPLAGPSQVPFF
TGTGCCAGCAGCCCCCTTGCAGGCCCCTCCCAAGTGCCGTTCTTC
>TRBJ2-7|TRBD2|few|15|TRBV2
CASSETGTSAYEQYF
TGTGCCAGCAGTGAAACGGGGACTAGTGCATACGAGCAGTACTTC
>TRBJ2-3|TRBD2|NA|15|TRBV11-2
CASSLLREGADTQYF
TGTGCCAGCAGCTTACTTCGGGAGGGAGCAGATACGCAGTATTTT
>TRBJ2-5|NA|NA|13|TRBV7-9
CASSPTGSETQYF
TGTGCCAGCAGCCCCACAGGGAGTGAGACCCAGTACTTC
>TRBJ2-7|TRBD1|NA|13|TRBV28
CASLGGPDYEQYF
TGTGCCAGCTTAGGGGGCCCAGACTACGAGCAGTACTTC
>TRBJ2-6|NA|NA|17|TRBV24-1
CATIPWDSFSGANVLTF
TGTGCCACCATACCATGGGACTCTTTCTCTGGGGCCAACGTCCTGACTTTC
>TRBJ2-7|TRBD2|NA|14|TRBV27
CASSERERSYEQYF
TGTGCCAGCAGCGAGCGGGAGAGGAGCTACGAGCAGTACTTC
>TRBJ2-2|NA|NA|17|TRBV28
CASTSGEAVMNTGELFF
TGTGCCAGCACCTCCGGGGAAGCGGTAATGAACACCGGGGAGCTGTTTTTT
>TRBJ1-1|TRBD1|NA|13|TRBV28
CASRRQGNTEAFF
TGTGCCAGCAGAAGACAGGGAAACACTGAAGCTTTCTTT
>TRBJ2-1|NA|NA|17|TRBV3-1/TRBV3-2
CASSQDLGAGPSSEQFF
TGTGCCAGCAGCCAAGACCTTGGAGCGGGCCCCTCGAGTGAGCAGTTCTTC
>TRBJ2-7|NA|NA|14|TRBV7-2
CASSPYMSGYEQYF
TGTGCCAGCAGCCCTTATATGTCGGGCTACGAGCAGTACTTC
>TRBJ2-6|TRBD2|NA|20|TRBV28
CASSLIRGTSGTSGANVLTF
TGTGCCAGCAGTTTAATAAGAGGGACTAGCGGAACCTCTGGGGCCAACGTCCTGACTTTC
>TRBJ2-1|TRBD2|NA|16|TRBV18
CASSPRGLGTYNEQFF
TGTGCCAGCTCACCACGGGGACTAGGAACCTACAATGAGCAGTTCTTC
>TRBJ1-5|NA|NA|13|TRBV15
CATSRGGNQPQHF
TGTGCCACCAGCAGGGGAGGCAATCAGCCCCAGCATTTT
>TRBJ1-6|NA|NA|13|TRBV10-3
CAISESGGSPLHF
TGTGCCATCAGTGAGTCAGGCGGTTCACCCCTCCACTTT
>TRBJ2-5|TRBD2|NA|16|TRBV18
CASSPRTSGPEETQYF
TGTGCCAGCTCTCCTAGGACTAGCGGGCCCGAAGAGACCCAGTACTTC
>TRBJ1-6|TRBD1|NA|17|TRBV27
CASSSRQGRIYNSPLHF
TGTGCCAGCAGTTCACGACAGGGTAGAATCTATAATTCACCCCTCCACTTT
>TRBJ1-5|NA|NA|14|TRBV18
CASSVRDSNQPQHF
TGTGCCAGCTCAGTCAGGGATAGCAATCAGCCCCAGCATTTT
>TRBJ1-2|TRBD1|NA|13|TRBV5-1
CASSLGQGQGYTF
TGCGCCAGCAGCTTGGGACAGGGACAGGGCTACACCTTC
>TRBJ2-5|TRBD1|NA|14|TRBV5-1
CASSTGTVQETQYF
TGCGCCAGCAGCACCGGGACAGTACAAGAGACCCAGTACTTC
>TRBJ1-6|NA|NA|16|TRBV16
CASSHKSSSYNSPLHF
TGTGCCAGCAGCCATAAATCGAGCTCCTATAATTCACCCCTCCACTTT